The 13 T cell receptor beta chains presented below share a single source sample, sequenced in a study of blood T cell repertoires in COVID-19. The table came from immunoSEQ multiplex PCR; TCRdb's copy has only in-frame clones and leaves some out. Of about 150,000 clones in the sample, 84% are singletons; the top ten hold more than 5.5%. The specimen sequenced was peripheral blood. These receptors were collected from a woman aged 45-65 years in a cohort sampled during active or convalescent COVID-19.

V usage is TRBV3-1 (or the pseudogene TRBV3-2) and J usage is TRBJ2-3; possible D gene TRBD1, 6 bases. The germline V gene has CDR1 LGHDT and CDR2 YNNKEL (reference sequence). Trimming stripped 3 bases from V and 4 bases from J, with 14 bases between. This CDR3 is 15 amino acids long. The CDR3 protein is CASSQRTGFADTQYF. The CDR3 DNA follows: TGTGCCAGCAGCCAGCGCACAGGGTTTGCAGATACGCAGTATTTT.

The chain joins TRBV6-5 to TRBJ1-1; no firm D call. This CDR3 region has 13 residues. V shed 0 bases and J shed 7 bases, with 9 bases lying between them. Germline-derived CDR1 and CDR2 are MNHEY and SVGAGI. The CDR3: CASSYSPTFEAFF. For the CDR3, the DNA is TGTGCCAGCAGTTACTCGCCGACATTTGAAGCTTTCTTT.

This sequence joins TRBV6-5 and TRBJ1-2; D ambiguous. Between the trimmed V and J ends, which lost 7 bases and 7 bases, there was a span of 16 bases. In germline, CDR1 is MNHEY, CDR2 SVGAGI. The CDR3 spans 13 residues. The CDR3 DNA sequence: TGTGCCAGCACCTTCGGGAGGGTGGGTGGCTACACCTTC. This encodes CASTFGRVGGYTF.

The chain links TRBV29-1 to TRBJ1-1; perhaps TRBD1 as D (6 bases). Germline-derived CDR1 and CDR2 are SQVTM and ANQGSEA. Trimming took 6 bases from V and 5 from J, leaving 16 bases between them. The CDR3 spans 13 residues. CDR3 region: CSVQGTERTEAFF. The CDR3 DNA sequence: TGCAGCGTGCAGGGGACGGAGAGGACTGAAGCTTTCTTT.

This chain connects TRBV7-9 to TRBJ1-1, with D possibly matching TRBD1 (6 bases). Germline-derived CDR1 and CDR2 are SEHNR and FQNEAQ (reference sequence). The CDR3 spans 15 residues. Trimming pared 2 bases from V and 0 bases from J, leaving 10 bases between. This CDR3 is CASSLLTGLNTEAFF. In nucleotides, the CDR3 is TGTGCCAGCAGCTTACTGACAGGCTTGAACACTGAAGCTTTCTTT.

The chain recombines TRBV30 with TRBJ1-1; perhaps TRBD1 as D (5 bases). The CDR3 sequence is 15 residues long. The V end was cut by 1 base, the J end by 1 base, with 13 bases between. In germline, CDR1 is GTSNPN, CDR2 SVGIG (reference sequence). The CDR3 sequence is CAWSAWIGANTEAFF. CDR3 bases: TGTGCCTGGAGTGCTTGGATAGGGGCGAACACTGAAGCTTTCTTT.

The V gene is TRBV6-5, the J gene TRBJ2-7, with 8 bases fitting TRBD1. The germline V gene encodes CDR1 MNHEY and CDR2 SVGAGI. This CDR3 region has 15 residues. With 6 bases clipped from V and 3 bases from J, the junction kept 10 bases outside the gene matches. The CDR3 DNA reads as TGTGCCAGCAGCAGCGACAGGGGCCCCATCTACGAGCAGTACTTC. Encoded protein: CASSSDRGPIYEQYF.

The chain is built from TRBV4-1 and TRBJ2-7, with a possible D match to TRBD2 (5 bases). The V end lost 0 bases, the J end lost 2 bases, and 17 bases lay between the germline ends. The germline V gene encodes CDR1 MGHRA and CDR2 YSYEKL. The CDR3 is 17 residues long. The CDR3 region has the DNA TGCGCCAGCAGCCAAGACGGCCGCGGGTTTCTAGCCTACGAGCAGTACTTC. Translation: CASSQDGRGFLAYEQYF.

This clone was counted only a few times. As DNA, the CDR3 is TGTGCCAGCAGTTCTCAGGGTACCTACGAGCAGTACTTC. Translating it yields CASSSQGTYEQYF. The chain carries TRBV5-6 and TRBJ2-7; D is possibly TRBD1 (5 bases). Between the trimmed V and J ends, which lost 5 bases and 2 bases, there was a span of 11 bases. This CDR3 has 13 residues. Per germline, CDR1 SGHDT and CDR2 YYEEEE.

The chain is built from TRBV7-9 and TRBJ1-6, with 9 bases fitting TRBD1. Germline V lookup: CDR1 SEHNR, CDR2 FQNEAQ (reference sequence). The CDR3 spans 15 residues. V lost 0 bases and J lost 8; bases outside the gene matches: 2. The CDR3 coding sequence is TGTGCCAGCAGCTTAGCGGGGGACAGGGATTCACCCCTCCACTTT. Protein product: CASSLAGDRDSPLHF.

The chain has TRBV2 and TRBJ1-5; a weak D match, TRBD1 (6 bases). Germline V gene data show CDR1 as SNHLY and CDR2 as FYNNEI. Trimming removed 7 bases from V and 0 bases from J, with 13 bases in between. This CDR3 is 15 amino acids long. The CDR3 nucleotides are TGTGCCAGCACTAGGACAGCTAATAGCAATCAGCCCCAGCATTTT. Its translation is CASTRTANSNQPQHF.

This rearrangement joins TRBV5-5 to TRBJ2-7; TRBD1 matches 8 bases. The length of the CDR3 is 15 residues. CDR1 and CDR2 from the germline V gene are SGHKS and YYEKEE (reference sequence). V was clipped by 0 bases and J by 2 bases; unmatched bases: 4. The CDR3 sequence is CASSLVAGGAYEQYF. The CDR3 DNA reads TGTGCCAGCAGCTTGGTAGCAGGGGGCGCCTACGAGCAGTACTTC.

The rearrangement joins TRBV29-1 to TRBJ2-7, with TRBD1 as a possible D gene (5 bases). CDR1 and CDR2 (germline): SQVTM, ANQGSEA. The CDR3 loop spans 13 amino acids. V was clipped by 2 bases and J by 3 bases, with 11 bases between them. The CDR3 here is CSVELAQGYEQYF. CDR3 DNA sequence: TGCAGCGTTGAATTAGCCCAGGGCTACGAGCAGTACTTC.